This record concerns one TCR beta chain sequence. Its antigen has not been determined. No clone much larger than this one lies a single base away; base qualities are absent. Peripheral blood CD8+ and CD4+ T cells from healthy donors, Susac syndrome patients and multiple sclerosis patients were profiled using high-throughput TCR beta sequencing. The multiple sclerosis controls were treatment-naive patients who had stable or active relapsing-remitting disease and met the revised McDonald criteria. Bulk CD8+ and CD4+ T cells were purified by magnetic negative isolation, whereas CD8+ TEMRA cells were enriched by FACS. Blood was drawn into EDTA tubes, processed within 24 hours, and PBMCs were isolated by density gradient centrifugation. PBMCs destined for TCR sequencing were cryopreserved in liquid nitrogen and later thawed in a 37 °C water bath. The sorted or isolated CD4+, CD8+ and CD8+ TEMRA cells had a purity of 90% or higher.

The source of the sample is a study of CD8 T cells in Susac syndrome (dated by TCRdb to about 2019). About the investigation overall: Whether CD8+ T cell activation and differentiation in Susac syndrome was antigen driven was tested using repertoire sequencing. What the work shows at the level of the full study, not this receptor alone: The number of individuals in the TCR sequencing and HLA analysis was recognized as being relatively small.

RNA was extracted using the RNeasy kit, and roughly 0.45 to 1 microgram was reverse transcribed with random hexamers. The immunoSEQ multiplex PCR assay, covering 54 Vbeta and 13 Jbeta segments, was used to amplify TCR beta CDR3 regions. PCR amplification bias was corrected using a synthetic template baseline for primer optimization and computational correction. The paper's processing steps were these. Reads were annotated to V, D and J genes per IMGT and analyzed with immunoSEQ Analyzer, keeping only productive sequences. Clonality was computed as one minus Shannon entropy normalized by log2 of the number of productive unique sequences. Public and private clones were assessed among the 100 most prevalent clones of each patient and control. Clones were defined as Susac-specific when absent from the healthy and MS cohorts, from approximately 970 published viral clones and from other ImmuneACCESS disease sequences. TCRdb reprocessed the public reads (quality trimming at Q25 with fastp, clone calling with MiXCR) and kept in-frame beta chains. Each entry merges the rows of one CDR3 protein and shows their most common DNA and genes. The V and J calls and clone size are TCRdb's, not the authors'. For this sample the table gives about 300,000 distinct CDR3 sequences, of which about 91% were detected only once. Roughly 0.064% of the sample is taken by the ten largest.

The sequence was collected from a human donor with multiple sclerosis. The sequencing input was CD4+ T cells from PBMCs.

CDR3 loop: CSAKSGSSYNEQFF. The nucleotides read TGCAGTGCTAAGAGCGGGAGTTCCTACAATGAGCAGTTCTTC. The sequence links TRBV20-1 to TRBJ2-1; the junction holds 8 bases that match TRBD2. Per the germline V gene (reference sequence), DFQATT is the CDR1 and SNEGSKA is the CDR2. Counted from cysteine to phenylalanine, this CDR3 has 14 amino acids. Here the CDR3 DNA is all that survives: 42 bases in frame from base 1. V is pruned by 4 bases and J by 1 base, leaving 3 bases of the junction without a gene match.